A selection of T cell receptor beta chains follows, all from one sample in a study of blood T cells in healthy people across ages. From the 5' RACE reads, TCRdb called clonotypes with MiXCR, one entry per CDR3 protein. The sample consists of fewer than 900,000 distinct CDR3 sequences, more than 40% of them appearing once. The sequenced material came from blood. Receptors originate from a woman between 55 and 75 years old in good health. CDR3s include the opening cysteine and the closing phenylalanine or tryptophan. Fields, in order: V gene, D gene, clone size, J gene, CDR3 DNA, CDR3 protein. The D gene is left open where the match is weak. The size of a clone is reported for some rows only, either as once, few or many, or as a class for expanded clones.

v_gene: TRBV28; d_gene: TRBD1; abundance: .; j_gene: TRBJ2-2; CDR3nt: TGTGCCAGCAGTTCGTGGATGGACAGGGACACCGGGGAGCTGTTTTTT; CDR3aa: CASSSWMDRDTGELFF
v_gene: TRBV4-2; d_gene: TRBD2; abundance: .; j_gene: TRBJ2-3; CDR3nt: TGTGCCAGCAGCCAAACTAGCGAGCGCACAGATACGCAGTATTTT; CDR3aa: CASSQTSERTDTQYF
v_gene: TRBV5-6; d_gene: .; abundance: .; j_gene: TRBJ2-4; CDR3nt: TGTGCCAGCAGCTTGGGGCCTGTGAGACGGGAAAACATTCAGTACTTC; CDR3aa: CASSLGPVRRENIQYF
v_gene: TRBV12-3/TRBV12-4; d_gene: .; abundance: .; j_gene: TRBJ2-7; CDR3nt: TGTGCCAGCAGTAACTCTAGGGCCTACGAGCAGTACTTC; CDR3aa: CASSNSRAYEQYF
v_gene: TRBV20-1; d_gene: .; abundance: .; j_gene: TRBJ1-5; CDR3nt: TGCAGTGCTAGAGATTACCAGGGAGTGAACAATCAGCCCCAGCATTTT; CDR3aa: CSARDYQGVNNQPQHF
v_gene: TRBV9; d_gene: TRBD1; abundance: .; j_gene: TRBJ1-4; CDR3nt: TGTGCCAGCGGGATCAGGGGGAGCGGTGAAAAACTGTTTTTT; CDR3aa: CASGIRGSGEKLFF
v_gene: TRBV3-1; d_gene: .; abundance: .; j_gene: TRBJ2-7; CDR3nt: TGTGCCAGCAGCCAAGTCGCAGGTATCCCCTACGAGCAGTACTTC; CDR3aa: CASSQVAGIPYEQYF
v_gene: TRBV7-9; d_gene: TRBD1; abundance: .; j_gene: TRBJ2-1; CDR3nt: TGTGCCAGCAGCCTGGACAGGTCCCACAATGAGCAGTTCTTC; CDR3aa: CASSLDRSHNEQFF
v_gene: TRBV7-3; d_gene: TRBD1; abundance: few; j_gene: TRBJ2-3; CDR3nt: TGTGCCAGCAGTTCACCGGGACAGGGTTTCGCAGATACGCAGTATTTT; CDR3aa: CASSSPGQGFADTQYF
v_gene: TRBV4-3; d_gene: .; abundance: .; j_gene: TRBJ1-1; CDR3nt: TGCGCCAGCAGCCAAGATCTTAACTCTGGGGGCCTGAACACTGAAGCTTTCTTT; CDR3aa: CASSQDLNSGGLNTEAFF
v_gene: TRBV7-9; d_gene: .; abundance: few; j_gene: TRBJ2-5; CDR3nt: TGTGCCAGTAGCCCTGGACCCCGGGACCCGTCATTAAACAATGAGCAGTACTTC; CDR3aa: CASSPGPRDPSLNNEQYF
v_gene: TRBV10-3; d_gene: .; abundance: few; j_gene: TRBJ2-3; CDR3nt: TGTGCCGTAATGAGCACAGATACGCAGTATTTT; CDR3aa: CAVMSTDTQYF
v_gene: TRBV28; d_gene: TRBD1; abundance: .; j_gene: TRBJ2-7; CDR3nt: TGTGCCAGCAGCGAACCACAGGGGGATGAAGCTTACGAGCAGTACTTC; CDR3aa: CASSEPQGDEAYEQYF
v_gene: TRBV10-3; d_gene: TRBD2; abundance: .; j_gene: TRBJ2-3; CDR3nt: TGTGCCATCAGTGCGGGGGGGGGCACAGATACGCAGTATTTT; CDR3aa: CAISAGGGTDTQYF
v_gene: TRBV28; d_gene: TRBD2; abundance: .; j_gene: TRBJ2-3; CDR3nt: TGTGCCAGCAGTTTAAATTCGGCGGGAGTCGCAGATACGCAGTATTTT; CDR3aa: CASSLNSAGVADTQYF
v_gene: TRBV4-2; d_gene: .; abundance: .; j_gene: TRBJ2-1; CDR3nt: TGTGCCAGCGGCCAAGTCCAAATTCCCTACAATGAGCAGTTCTTC; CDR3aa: CASGQVQIPYNEQFF
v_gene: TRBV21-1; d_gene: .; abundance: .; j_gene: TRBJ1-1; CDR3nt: TGTGCCAGCAGCAAAGCAGGGGGGAGGAACACTGAAGCTTTCTTT; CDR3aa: CASSKAGGRNTEAFF
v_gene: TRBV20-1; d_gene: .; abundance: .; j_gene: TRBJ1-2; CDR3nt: TGCAGTGCTAGAGATCGGAGTGGCAGGACGGATGGCTACACCTTC; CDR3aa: CSARDRSGRTDGYTF
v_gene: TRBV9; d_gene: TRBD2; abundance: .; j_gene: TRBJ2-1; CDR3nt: TGTGCCAGCAGCGGTGGCGGGGTAGCGGGAGAGACCCAGTTCTTC; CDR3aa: CASSGGGVAGETQFF
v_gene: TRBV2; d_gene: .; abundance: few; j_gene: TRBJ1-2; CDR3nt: TGTGCCAGCATCCTCCCTACTGGGCTTAGTTATGGCTACACCTTC; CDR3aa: CASILPTGLSYGYTF
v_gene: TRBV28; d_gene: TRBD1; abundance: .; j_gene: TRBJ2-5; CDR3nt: TGTGCCAGCAGTCCTTCGGGACAGGGTACGAAGACCCAGTACTTC; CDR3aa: CASSPSGQGTKTQYF
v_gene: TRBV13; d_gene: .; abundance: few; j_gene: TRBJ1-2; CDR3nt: TGTGCCAGCAGCTTAGGAGGGTGGGGTCAAGCTAACTATGGCTACACCTTC; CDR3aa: CASSLGGWGQANYGYTF
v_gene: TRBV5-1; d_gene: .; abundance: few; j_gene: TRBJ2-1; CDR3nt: TGCGCCAGCAGCTTCGGGAGTCCCTACAATGAGCAGTTCTTC; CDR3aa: CASSFGSPYNEQFF
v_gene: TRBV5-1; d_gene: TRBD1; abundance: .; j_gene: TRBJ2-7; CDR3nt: TGCGCCAGCAGCGATAACTCGGGACAGGAGGGGAATGAGCAGTACTTC; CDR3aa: CASSDNSGQEGNEQYF
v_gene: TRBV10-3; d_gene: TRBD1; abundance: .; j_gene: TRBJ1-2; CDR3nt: TGTGCCATCAGATCGACAGGGAGCTACTATGGCTACACCTTC; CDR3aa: CAIRSTGSYYGYTF
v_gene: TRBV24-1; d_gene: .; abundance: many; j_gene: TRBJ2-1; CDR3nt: TGTGCCACCAGTGACTCGGGTGGGGATTGGGGGGTCTCCTACAATGAGCAGTTCTTC; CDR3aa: CATSDSGGDWGVSYNEQFF
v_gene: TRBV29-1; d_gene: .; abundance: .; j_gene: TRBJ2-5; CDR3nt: TGCAGCGTTGAAGCGGCAGGGGAGCAAGAGACCCAGTACTTC; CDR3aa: CSVEAAGEQETQYF
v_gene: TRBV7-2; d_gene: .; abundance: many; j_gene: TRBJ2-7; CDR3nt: TGTGCCAGCAGAGCGGTAGGCGGCTCCTACGAGCAGTACTTC; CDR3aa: CASRAVGGSYEQYF
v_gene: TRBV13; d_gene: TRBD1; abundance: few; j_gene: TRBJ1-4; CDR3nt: TGTGCCAGCAGCAACAACAGGGGGAATGAAAAACTGTTTTTT; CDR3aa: CASSNNRGNEKLFF
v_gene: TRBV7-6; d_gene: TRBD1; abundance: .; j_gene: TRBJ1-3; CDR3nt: TGTGCCAGCAGCAGGACAGGGGGAAACACCATATATTTT; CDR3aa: CASSRTGGNTIYF
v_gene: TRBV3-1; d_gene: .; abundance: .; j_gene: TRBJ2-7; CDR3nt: TGTGCCAGCAGCCTTGCGGCCGGGTACGAGCAGTACTTC; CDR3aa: CASSLAAGYEQYF
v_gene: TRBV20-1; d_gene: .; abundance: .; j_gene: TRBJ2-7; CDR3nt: TGCAGTGCTAGGGGGCAGCGCCTGAACTACGAGCAGTACTTC; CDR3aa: CSARGQRLNYEQYF
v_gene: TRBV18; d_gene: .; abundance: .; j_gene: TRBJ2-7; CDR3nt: TGTGCCAGCTCACCACGGTCGGAATACAATGAGCAGTACTTC; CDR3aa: CASSPRSEYNEQYF
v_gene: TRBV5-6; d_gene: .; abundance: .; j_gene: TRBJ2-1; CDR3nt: TGTGCCAGCAGCTTTGGACTTTCGCGGGGTGAGCAGTTCTTC; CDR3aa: CASSFGLSRGEQFF
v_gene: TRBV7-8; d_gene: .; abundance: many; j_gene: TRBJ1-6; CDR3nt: TGTGCCAGCACACCGGGGAGCTCCTATAATTCACCCCTCCACTTT; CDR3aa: CASTPGSSYNSPLHF
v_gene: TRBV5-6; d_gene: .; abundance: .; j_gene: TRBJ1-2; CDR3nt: .; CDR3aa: CASSFGLGINYGHTF
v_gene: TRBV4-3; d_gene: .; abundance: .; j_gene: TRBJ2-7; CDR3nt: TGCGCCAGCAGCCAAGATCAGAGTTCCTACGAGCAGTACTTC; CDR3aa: CASSQDQSSYEQYF